This T cell receptor beta chain was obtained from a study of beta chain features in type 1 diabetes. Whole-study findings and limits: Naive, central memory and Treg TCRB repertoires seemed to resemble each other more closely in patients than they did in healthy donors. Equally in patients and controls, shorter templates might have been favored by PCR.

CD4+ naive, central memory, regulatory and stem cell-like memory cells were sorted via CD45RO/CCR7/CD25/CD127/CD95/CD27. This clone was seen at least ten times. Antigen specificity is unknown. Every isolated RNA sample was fully reverse transcribed, so sequencing captured expressed TCRB transcripts. The protocol was immunoSEQ multiplex PCR, while the TCRdb copy is restricted to in-frame clones and leaves out a portion. The data show around 320,000 clones, 14% seen once. This sequence originates from a young man in good health. Sequencing input: central memory CD4+ T cells from blood.

CDR3 loop: CASSQALGPRDAYTF. The CDR3 DNA sequence: TGCGCCAGCAGCCAAGCCTTAGGACCTCGGGACGCCTACACCTTC. The gene calls are TRBV4-3 and TRBJ1-2; D possibly corresponds to TRBD1 (5 bases). V was clipped by 1 base and J by 10 bases, with 19 bases between them. CDR3 length: 15 residues. CDR1 LGHNA and CDR2 YSLEER come from the germline V gene.